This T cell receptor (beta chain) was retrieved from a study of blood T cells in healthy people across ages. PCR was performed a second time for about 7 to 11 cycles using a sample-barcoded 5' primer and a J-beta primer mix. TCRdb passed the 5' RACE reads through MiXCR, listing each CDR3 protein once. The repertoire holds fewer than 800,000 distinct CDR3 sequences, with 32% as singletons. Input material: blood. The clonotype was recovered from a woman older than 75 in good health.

The CDR3 protein is CASSPLGTENDEAFF. CDR3 nucleotides: TGTGCCAGCTCACCCTTAGGGACAGAAAATGATGAAGCTTTCTTT. The chain uses TRBV18 and TRBJ1-1; TRBD1 matches at 7 bases. J was trimmed by 7 bases and V by 3 bases; bases with no gene match: 11. This CDR3 has 15 residues. The germline CDR1 and CDR2 sequences are KGHSH and LQKENI.